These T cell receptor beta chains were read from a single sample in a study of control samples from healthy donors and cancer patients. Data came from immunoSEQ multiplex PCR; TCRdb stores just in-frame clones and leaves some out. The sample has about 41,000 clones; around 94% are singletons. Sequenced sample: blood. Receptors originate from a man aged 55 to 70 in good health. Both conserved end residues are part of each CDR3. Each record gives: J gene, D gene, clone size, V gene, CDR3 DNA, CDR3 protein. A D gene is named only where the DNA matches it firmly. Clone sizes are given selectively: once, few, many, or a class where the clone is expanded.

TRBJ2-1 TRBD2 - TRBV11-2 TGTGCCAGCAGCTTAACTAGCGGGAAGACAACATCTGCGCAGTTCTTC CASSLTSGKTTSAQFF
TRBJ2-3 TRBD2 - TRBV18 TGTGCCAGCTCAACAAGGACTAGCGGGAACCCTTCGAGTACCACAGATACGCAGTATTTT CASSTRTSGNPSSTTDTQYF
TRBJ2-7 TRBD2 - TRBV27 TGTGCCAGCAGTCAATTTAGGACTAGCGGGGGATACGAGCAGTACTTC CASSQFRTSGGYEQYF
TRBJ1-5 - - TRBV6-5 TGTGCCAGCAGATTTTCAGGGGCAGGTGGGCCCCAGCATTTT CASRFSGAGGPQHF
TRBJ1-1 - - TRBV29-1 TGCAGCGTACAGGGTACCACTGAAGCTTTCTTT CSVQGTTEAFF
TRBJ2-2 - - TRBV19 TGTGCCAGTAGTGGCCGCAGGGGGGACACCGGGGAGCTGTTTTTT CASSGRRGDTGELFF
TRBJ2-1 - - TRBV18 TGTGCCAGCCTGATAGTGGTGGGCAATGAGCAGTTCTTC CASLIVVGNEQFF
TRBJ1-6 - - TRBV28 TGTGCCAGCAGCCTCAGTTATCCACCCCTCCACTTT CASSLSYPPLHF
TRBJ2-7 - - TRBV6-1 TGTGCCAGCAGTGAAGCGGCCCCCTACGAGCAGTACTTC CASSEAAPYEQYF
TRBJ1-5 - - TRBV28 TGTGCCAGCAGTAATCAGCCCCAGCATTTT CASSNQPQHF
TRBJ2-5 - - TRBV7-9 TGTGCCAGCAGCTTTGGCCCAGGGCCAGAGACCCAGTACTTC CASSFGPGPETQYF
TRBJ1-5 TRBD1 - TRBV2 TGTGCCAGCACGATCGGGACAGGGATCACGCGCAATCAGCCCCAGCATTTT CASTIGTGITRNQPQHF
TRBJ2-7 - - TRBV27 TGTGCCAGCAGTTCGCAGGGGGGCTACGAGCAGTACTTC CASSSQGGYEQYF
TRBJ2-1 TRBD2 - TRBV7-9 TGTGCCAGCAGCCAAGGACTAGCGGGAACCTCCTACAATGAGCAGTTCTTC CASSQGLAGTSYNEQFF
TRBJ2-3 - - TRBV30 TGTGCCTGGAAAGGGACTTCCTTTAAAAGTACGCAGTATTTT CAWKGTSFKSTQYF
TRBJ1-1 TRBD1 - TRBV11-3 TGTGCCAGCAGGTCTGACAGGGGTGATGAAGCTTTCTTT CASRSDRGDEAFF
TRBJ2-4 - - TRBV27 TGTGCCAGCAGTTTCTCCGGTGTAGCCAAAAACATTCAGTACTTC CASSFSGVAKNIQYF
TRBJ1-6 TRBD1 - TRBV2 TGTGCCAGCAGACGGACAGGGGAACCAAATTCACCCCTCCACTTT CASRRTGEPNSPLHF
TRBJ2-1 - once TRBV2 TGTGCCAGCAGTGAAGCAGGTTTTGGGAACAATGAGCAGTTCTTC CASSEAGFGNNEQFF
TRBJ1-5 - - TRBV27 TGTGCCAGCAGTTTAAACTCTCAGCCCCAGCATTTT CASSLNSQPQHF
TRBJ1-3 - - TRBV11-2 TGTGCCAGCAGCCCCAGCTTGCGTCCAGAAGCTGGAAACACCATATATTTT CASSPSLRPEAGNTIYF
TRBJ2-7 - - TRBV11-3 TGTGCCAGCAGCTTTAGCGGATCCTACGAGCAGTACTTC CASSFSGSYEQYF
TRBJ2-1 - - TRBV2 TGTGCCAGCAGTGAATTTTATGAGCAGTTCTTC CASSEFYEQFF
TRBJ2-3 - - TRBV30 TGTGCCTGGAGTCCACCCCCGACAGTCCTCGGGGATACGCAGTATTTT CAWSPPPTVLGDTQYF
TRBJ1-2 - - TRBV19 TGTGCCAGTAAGGAGTGGACAGCCTATGGCTACACCTTC CASKEWTAYGYTF
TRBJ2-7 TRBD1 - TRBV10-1 TGCGCCAGCAGTGAATGGCAGGGGGCCTCCTACGAGCAGTACTTC CASSEWQGASYEQYF
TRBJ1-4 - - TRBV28 TGTGCCAGCAGGCCCGCAGGGACTGCTAATGAAAAACTGTTTTTT CASRPAGTANEKLFF
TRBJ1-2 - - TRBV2 TGTGCCAGCCTCGAAGAGGAGGGGTCCTATGGCTACACCTTC CASLEEEGSYGYTF
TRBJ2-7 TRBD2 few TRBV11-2 TGTGCCAGCAGCCCCTCTGGGGCTAGCGGGAGGTCCTACGAGCAGTACTTC CASSPSGASGRSYEQYF
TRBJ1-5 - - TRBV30 TGTGCCTGGAGTGGACAGGTGCATCAGCCCCAGCATTTT CAWSGQVHQPQHF
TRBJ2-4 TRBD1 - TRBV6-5 TGTGCCAGCAGCTCCCCGGCAGGGGGAAACATTCAGTACTTC CASSSPAGGNIQYF
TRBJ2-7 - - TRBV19 TGTGCCAGTAGTAACCCTAGCGTAACAACCTACGAGCAGTACTTC CASSNPSVTTYEQYF
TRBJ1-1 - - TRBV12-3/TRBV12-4 TGTGCCAGTTGGGGGGGTGAAGCTTTCTTT CASWGGEAFF
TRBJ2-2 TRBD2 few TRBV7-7 TGTGCTAGCAGCCCGGGACTACTCAACACCGGGGAGCTGTTTTTT CASSPGLLNTGELFF
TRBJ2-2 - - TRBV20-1 TGCAGTGCTAGTGAGGGAACCGGGGAGCTGTTTTTT CSASEGTGELFF
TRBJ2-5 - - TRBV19 TGTGCCAGTAGGGCAGGGAAAGAGACCCAGTACTTC CASRAGKETQYF
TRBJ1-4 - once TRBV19 TGTGCCAGTAGTAGATCAGGGGTTGCGAATGAAAAACTGTTTTTT CASSRSGVANEKLFF